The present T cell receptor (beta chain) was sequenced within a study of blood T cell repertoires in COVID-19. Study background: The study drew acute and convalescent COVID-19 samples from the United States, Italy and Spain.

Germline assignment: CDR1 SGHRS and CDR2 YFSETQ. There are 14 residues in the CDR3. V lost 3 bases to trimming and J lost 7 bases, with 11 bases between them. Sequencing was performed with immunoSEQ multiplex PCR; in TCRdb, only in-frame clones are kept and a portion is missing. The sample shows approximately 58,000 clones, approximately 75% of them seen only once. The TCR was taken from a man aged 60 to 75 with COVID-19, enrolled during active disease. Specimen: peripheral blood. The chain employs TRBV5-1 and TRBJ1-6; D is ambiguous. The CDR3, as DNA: TGCGCCAGCAGCTGGGGTAGCGGAAATTCACCCCTCCACTTT. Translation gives CASSWGSGNSPLHF.